Listed below are T cell receptor beta chains from one sample, sequenced in a study of cytomegalovirus exposure and HLA in healthy donors. Sequencing was performed with immunoSEQ multiplex PCR; in TCRdb, only in-frame clones are kept and a portion is missing. Among approximately 59,000 clones listed, over 90% were seen once. Sequencing was carried out using PBMCs. The receptors stem from a man aged 18 to 30 in good health and CMV-seropositive. Both conserved end residues are part of each CDR3. A D gene is named only where the DNA matches it firmly. Size tells how often a clone was seen (once, few, many) or the class of an expanded clone, and some rows leave it out.

v_call	d_call	j_call	clone_size	cdr3_nt	cdr3_aa
TRBV7-2	TRBD2	TRBJ2-7	.	TGTGCCAGCAACCCTACTAGCGGGGAACTTTACGAGCAGTACTTC	CASNPTSGELYEQYF
TRBV29-1	.	TRBJ1-1	once	TGCAGCGCGGACATTGGGTTACGTGAAGCTTTCTTT	CSADIGLREAFF
TRBV6-5	TRBD1	TRBJ2-6	.	TGTGCCAGCAGTGGACAGGGAGGTGGGGCCAACGTCCTGACTTTC	CASSGQGGGANVLTF
TRBV27	TRBD2	TRBJ2-1	.	TGTGCCAGCAGTTTAATCGCGGGAGTCGGTGACAATGAGCAGTTCTTC	CASSLIAGVGDNEQFF
TRBV7-8	.	TRBJ2-1	.	TGTGCCAGCAGCCCAGTTACGTACAATGAGCAGTTCTTC	CASSPVTYNEQFF
TRBV9	.	TRBJ2-7	.	TGTGCCAGCAGCGTAGACCCGGGATCGTCCTACGAGCAGTACTTC	CASSVDPGSSYEQYF
TRBV19	TRBD1	TRBJ2-3	.	TGTGCCAGTAGAGACCTCGGACAGGGGACAGATACGCAGTATTTT	CASRDLGQGTDTQYF
TRBV2	TRBD1	TRBJ1-5	.	TGTGCCAGCAGGATGGGACAGGGGGTCCCTCAGCCCCAGCATTTT	CASRMGQGVPQPQHF
TRBV18	.	TRBJ2-1	.	TGTGCCAGCTCACCACCTGTGACAGTCAACAATGGCGAGCAGTTCTTC	CASSPPVTVNNGEQFF
TRBV11-2	.	TRBJ2-7	.	TGTGCCAGCAGCTTCGGGGAGTTCTACGAGCAGTACTTC	CASSFGEFYEQYF
TRBV9	.	TRBJ2-7	.	TGTGCCAGCAGCGGCCGTGCGGGGGCGGACTACTACGAGCAGTACTTC	CASSGRAGADYYEQYF
TRBV7-8	TRBD1	TRBJ2-1	.	TGTGCCAGCAGCCCTGGGACAGGATACTACAATGAGCAGTTCTTC	CASSPGTGYYNEQFF
TRBV30	.	TRBJ1-1	once	TGTGCCTGGAGTCGGGACTTTTCGAACACTGAAGCTTTCTTT	CAWSRDFSNTEAFF
TRBV11-2	TRBD1	TRBJ2-7	.	TGTGCCAGCAGCCGGTCGGGACAGACCTACGAGCAGTACTTC	CASSRSGQTYEQYF
TRBV30	.	TRBJ1-2	.	TGTGCCTCCGGGGAGAACTATGGCTACACCTTC	CASGENYGYTF
TRBV2	TRBD1	TRBJ2-3	.	TGTGCCAGCAGTCGGGACAGTTTCACAGATACGCAGTATTTT	CASSRDSFTDTQYF
TRBV6-1	TRBD1	TRBJ1-1	.	TGTGCCAGCAGTGAGAGGACAGGAATTCTATACACTGAAGCTTTCTTT	CASSERTGILYTEAFF
TRBV14	.	TRBJ2-7	.	TGTGCCAGCAGCCAAGATATGGGCGGACTTTACGAGCAGTACTTC	CASSQDMGGLYEQYF
TRBV21-1	.	TRBJ2-2	.	TGTGCCAGCAGCAAGGGACTAGCGGGAAAGACCGGGGAGCTGTTTTTT	CASSKGLAGKTGELFF
TRBV9	TRBD2	TRBJ2-7	.	TGTGCCAGCAGCCCCAGCGGGAGCGGATTCTACGAGCAGTACTTC	CASSPSGSGFYEQYF
TRBV6-1	.	TRBJ1-3	.	TGTGCCAGCAGTGCCTTCCCTGGAAACACCATATATTTT	CASSAFPGNTIYF
TRBV5-5	TRBD2	TRBJ2-7	.	TGTGCCAGCAGCTTGGTAAATAGGCGGGGGGCGCCGGCCTACGAGCAGTACTTC	CASSLVNRRGAPAYEQYF
TRBV5-1	.	TRBJ2-3	.	TGCGCCAGCAGCTTGGATCAGACAGATACGCAGTATTTT	CASSLDQTDTQYF
TRBV4-1	.	TRBJ1-1	.	TGCGCCAGCAGCCAAGAGCCCGGTCAGGGGAACACTGAAGCTTTCTTT	CASSQEPGQGNTEAFF
TRBV18	TRBD2	TRBJ2-3	.	TGTGCCAGCTCCGAGCGGGAGAGCACAGATACGCAGTATTTT	CASSERESTDTQYF
TRBV29-1	.	TRBJ1-1	few	TGCAGCGTTGAGGGTGGGAGGACTGAAGCTTTCTTT	CSVEGGRTEAFF
TRBV2	TRBD1	TRBJ1-4	once	TGTGCCAGCAGCCTGAGGACAGGTGAAAAACTGTTTTTT	CASSLRTGEKLFF
TRBV21-1	.	TRBJ1-3	.	TGTGCCAGCAGCAAACCGTCGGACAGGGGGAAAGAAAACACCATATATTTT	CASSKPSDRGKENTIYF